These T cell receptor beta chains were read from a single sample in a study of blood T cell repertoires in COVID-19. The repertoire was sequenced with immunoSEQ multiplex PCR; TCRdb's copy has only in-frame clones and lacks some. The data contain approximately 100,000 clones, about 91% of them seen just once; the ten biggest clones take up about 3%. The sequencing input was peripheral blood. These receptors came from a human donor in a cohort sampled during active COVID-19. The CDR3 runs from the conserved cysteine through the conserved F or W.

TRBJ1-1,TRBV19,CASSIMGGNTEAFF
TRBJ2-1,TRBV18,CASSPSSGPNEQFF
TRBJ2-7,TRBV7-9,CASSLSGGSVYEQYF
TRBJ1-4,TRBV9,CASSRLPIRGNEKLFF
TRBJ2-4,TRBV7-9,CASSLTDDNIQYF
TRBJ2-1,TRBV3-1/TRBV3-2,CASSQGQASYNEQFF
TRBJ2-2,TRBV4-2,CASSRGTSRLNTGELFF
TRBJ2-1,TRBV7-8,CASSLALPAGANEQFF
TRBJ2-5,TRBV7-8,CASSPRDSQETQYF
TRBJ2-1,TRBV4-1,CASSQDSGGGNEQFF
TRBJ2-5,TRBV6-2/TRBV6-3,CASSYGQGSIQETQYF
TRBJ1-1,TRBV5-1,CASSFSPGGTEAFF
TRBJ2-7,TRBV28,CASRTQRGGAYF
TRBJ1-6,TRBV7-2,CASSFGQFNSPLHF
TRBJ1-5,TRBV5-8,CASDRAFSNQPQHF
TRBJ1-1,TRBV10-1,CASIETGPDWENTEAFF
TRBJ2-5,TRBV6-5,CASSYPRDSQETQYF
TRBJ2-5,TRBV3-1/TRBV3-2,CASSPQLAGGQTQYF
TRBJ2-3,TRBV5-6,CASSSTGTSRTDTQYF
TRBJ2-3,TRBV15,CATSRDEGLSAGDAYF
TRBJ2-3,TRBV28,CASALHGTSKHTQYF
TRBJ2-1,TRBV30,CAWSSGSDEQFF
TRBJ1-5,TRBV18,CASSPDAGDQPQHF
TRBJ1-1,TRBV6-5,CASSTQGGTEAFF
TRBJ1-5,TRBV7-2,CASSLGGGGGQPQHF
TRBJ1-1,TRBV19,CATMGQETSSDTEAFF
TRBJ2-1,TRBV15,CATSPGLAEHEQFF
TRBJ2-2,TRBV9,CASSPPLGTSGGAAGELFF